The sequence of this TCR beta chain was determined in a study of beta chain features in type 1 diabetes. Study-wide findings and caveats: With patients and controls alike, PCR might favor shorter templates to an equal degree.

CDR1 and CDR2 from the germline V gene are SNHLY and FYNNEI. The CDR3 contains 14 residues. V lost 8 bases, J lost 7 bases, and 11 bases stayed unmatched. Expressed TCRB transcripts were sequenced because the isolated RNA had all been reverse transcribed beforehand. Data came from immunoSEQ multiplex PCR; TCRdb stores just in-frame clones and leaves some out. The sample contains about 130,000 clones, about 10% of which appear only once. This clone turned up a few times. Its antigen is not known. Every donor provided one heparinised blood draw, which averaged approximately 120 mL. This sequence originates from a man aged 18-30 years in good health. The V call is TRBV2, the J call TRBJ2-1, with 7 bases aligning to TRBD2. The specimen was central memory CD4+ T cells from blood. The CDR3 nucleotides read TGTGCCAGCTACCCGAGGACTAGGGGTAATGAGCAGTTCTTC. It translates to CASYPRTRGNEQFF.